This paragraph reports one TCR beta chain. Original processing methods: Amplification of reference gene primers was used by the study to estimate nucleated cell counts. The table came from immunoSEQ multiplex PCR; TCRdb's copy has only in-frame clones and leaves some out. V and J calls and clone size are as listed in that table; D and trimming were resolved from the DNA. The table lists about 46,000 clones, 88% of them singletons, with just over 9.5% in the top ten. The sample originates from a study of blood T cell repertoires in COVID-19. Background on the study: The study drew acute and convalescent COVID-19 samples from the United States, Italy and Spain. In each case, the material was cDNA or gDNA derived from T cells, B-cell-depleted T cells, or PBMCs.

This CDR3 is built from 16 residues. The junction had 14 bases not matched to a gene; V was cut back by 7 bases and J by 4 bases. CDR1 and CDR2 from the germline V gene are SGHRS and YFSETQ. The sequencing input was peripheral blood. This TCR came from a man aged 45-60 years with active COVID-19. This chain uses TRBV5-1 with TRBJ2-3; the match to TRBD2 covers 8 bases. This CDR3 is CASSTGTRVVADTQYF. CDR3 coding DNA: TGCGCCAGCTCGACTGGGACTAGAGTTGTGGCAGATACGCAGTATTTT.